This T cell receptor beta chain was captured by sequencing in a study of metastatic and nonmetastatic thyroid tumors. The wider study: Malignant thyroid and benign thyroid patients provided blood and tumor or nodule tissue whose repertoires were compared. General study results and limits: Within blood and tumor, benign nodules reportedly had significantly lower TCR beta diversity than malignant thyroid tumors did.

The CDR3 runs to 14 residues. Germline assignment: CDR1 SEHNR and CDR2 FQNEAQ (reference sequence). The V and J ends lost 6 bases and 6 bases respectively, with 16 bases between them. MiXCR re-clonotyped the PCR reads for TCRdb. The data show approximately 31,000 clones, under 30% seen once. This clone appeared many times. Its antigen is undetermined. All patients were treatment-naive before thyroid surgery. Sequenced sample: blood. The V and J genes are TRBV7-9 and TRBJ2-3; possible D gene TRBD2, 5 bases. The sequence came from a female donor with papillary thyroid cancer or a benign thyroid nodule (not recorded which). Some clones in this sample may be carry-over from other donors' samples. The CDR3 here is CASSSGSPRDTQYF. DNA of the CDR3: TGTGCCAGCAGTTCGGGATCCCCCCGCGATACGCAGTATTTT.